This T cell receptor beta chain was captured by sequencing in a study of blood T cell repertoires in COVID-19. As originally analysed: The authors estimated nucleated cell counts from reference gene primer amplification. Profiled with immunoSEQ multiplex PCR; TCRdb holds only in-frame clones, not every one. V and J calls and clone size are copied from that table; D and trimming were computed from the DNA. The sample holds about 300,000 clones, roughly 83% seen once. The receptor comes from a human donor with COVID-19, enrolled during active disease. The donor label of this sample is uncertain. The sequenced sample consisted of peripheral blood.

This CDR3 is CASSSPTSSGSVSGEQFF. CDR3 nucleotides: TGTGCCAGCAGCTCACCGACCTCTAGCGGGAGTGTGTCGGGTGAGCAGTTCTTC. The V call is TRBV5-6, the J call TRBJ2-1; 10 positions agree with TRBD2. The junction had 18 bases not matched to a gene; V was cut back by 3 bases and J by 9 bases. Germline V gene sequence: CDR1 SGHDT, CDR2 YYEEEE. CDR3 length: 18 amino acids.